One sample yielded the 20 T cell receptor beta chains listed below, sequenced in a study of blood T cell repertoires in COVID-19. Profiling relied on immunoSEQ multiplex PCR, and the TCRdb table lists in-frame clones only, not all of them. The data show over 400,000 clones, with about 88% seen just once and 6.5% to 8.5% held by the top ten. The sequenced material came from PBMCs or T cells enriched from blood (not recorded which). The source of these receptors is a woman in her sixties or seventies who had recovered from COVID-19.

This chain connects TRBV19 to TRBJ2-3; 8 bases align to TRBD2. Germline V gene sequence: CDR1 LNHDA, CDR2 SQIVND (reference sequence). The J segment lost 0 bases and the V segment lost 0 bases, leaving 11 bases of the junction unmatched. This CDR3 spans 19 amino acids. DNA of the CDR3: TGTGCCAGTAGTATAGATGGGACGGGGGGGTTACCTAGCACAGATACGCAGTATTTT. This encodes CASSIDGTGGLPSTDTQYF.

V usage is TRBV10-1 and J usage is TRBJ1-1; TRBD1 matches at 7 bases. Per the germline V gene, CDR1 is WNHNN and CDR2 is SYGVQD (reference sequence). J lost 1 base, V lost 4 bases, and 3 bases had no gene match. The CDR3 totals 14 residues. The CDR3 nucleotides read TGCGCCAGCAGTGTGGGACAGCGGAACACTGAAGCTTTCTTT. Translation gives CASSVGQRNTEAFF.

The rearrangement joins TRBV10-2 to TRBJ1-2; 8 bases map to TRBD1. The CDR3 loop spans 16 amino acids. The V segment lost 0 bases and the J segment 8 bases; nucleotides outside the gene matches: 11. CDR1 and CDR2 from the germline V gene are WSHSY and SAAADI. As DNA, the CDR3 is TGCGCCAGCAGTGAGTCGCGGGGTCCGACAGGGGTAGGCTACACCTTC. Protein: CASSESRGPTGVGYTF.

The rearrangement uses TRBV27 and TRBJ2-3; 15 bases are shared with TRBD2. The CDR3 spans 18 residues. Germline-derived CDR1 and CDR2 are MNHEY and SMNVEV (reference sequence). V was clipped by 6 bases and J by 4 bases; unmatched bases: 11. In DNA, the CDR3 is TGTGCCAGCAGAACTCAGGGGGGACTAGCGGGGGGTCCAGATACGCAGTATTTT. Its translation: CASRTQGGLAGGPDTQYF.

The chain carries TRBV19 and TRBJ2-1, with D possibly being TRBD1 (5 bases). Trimming stripped 4 bases from V and 6 bases from J, with 10 bases between. The length of the CDR3 is 13 residues. Germline V gene sequence: CDR1 LNHDA, CDR2 SQIVND (reference sequence). CDR3: CASSRAGINEQFF. DNA for the CDR3: TGTGCCAGTAGTAGGGCAGGGATCAATGAGCAGTTCTTC.

This chain connects TRBV4-1 to TRBJ2-7; 7 nucleotides align to TRBD1. Trimming removed 2 bases from V and 3 bases from J; junction bases left unmatched: 7. The CDR3 is made up of 15 amino acids. In germline, CDR1 is MGHRA, CDR2 YSYEKL. The CDR3 DNA follows: TGCGCCAGCAGCCAAACGGGACAGACAAACTACGAGCAGTACTTC. It specifies CASSQTGQTNYEQYF.

There are a few counts of this clone. This chain links TRBV29-1 with TRBJ1-1; weak D call: TRBD1 (5 bases). This CDR3 is built from 13 residues. Germline CDR1 and CDR2: SQVTM and ANQGSEA. The ends were cut back, 3 bases at V and 11 bases at J, with 19 bases in the middle. The CDR3, as DNA: TGCAGCGTTGACAGTGTAGGCAGGGCGGGGGCTTTCTTT. Translation gives CSVDSVGRAGAFF.

The chain recombines TRBV30 with TRBJ2-3, with D perhaps matching TRBD1 (6 bases). CDR1 and CDR2 (germline): GTSNPN, SVGIG (reference sequence). CDR3 length: 11 residues. CDR3 nucleotide sequence: TGTGCAGGAACAGGGCCAGATACGCAGTATTTT. Protein sequence: CAGTGPDTQYF. Supplemented by reference TRBV30 and TRBJ2-3, the full variable domain reads SQTIHQWPATLVQPVGSPLSLECTVEGTSNPNLYWYRQAAGRGLQLLFYSVGIGQISSEVPQNLSASRPQDRQFILSSKKLLLSDSGFYLCAGTGPDTQYFGPGTRLTVL.

This sequence joins TRBV13 and TRBJ1-1, with unresolved D. Looked up from germline, CDR1 is PRHDT and CDR2 is FYEKMQ (reference sequence). V gave up 1 base and J gave up 0 bases, with 9 bases separating them. This CDR3 has 15 residues. The CDR3 sequence is CASSLARGLNTEAFF. The CDR3 DNA follows: TGTGCCAGCAGCTTAGCCCGGGGATTGAACACTGAAGCTTTCTTT.

This sequence joins TRBV5-6 and TRBJ2-5; 11 bases align to TRBD2. From germline, CDR1 is SGHDT and CDR2 YYEEEE. Trimming cost V 4 bases and J 4 bases; bases outside gene matches: 6. This CDR3 contains 15 residues. The chain's CDR3 is CASSDSGGAGETQYF. CDR3 DNA: TGTGCCAGCAGCGATAGCGGGGGGGCGGGAGAGACCCAGTACTTC.

The rearrangement joins TRBV6-5 to TRBJ2-4; 7 nucleotides agree with TRBD1. This CDR3 comprises 15 residues. J was trimmed by 7 bases and V by 7 bases; bases with no gene match: 13. Germline CDR1 is MNHEY and CDR2 is SVGAGI. The CDR3 nucleotides read TGTGCCAGCACCGAAATAAGGGGGCTCAGGAACATTCAGTACTTC. It is translated as CASTEIRGLRNIQYF.

The genes are TRBV19 and TRBJ2-7; TRBD2 might be the D (5 bases). CDR1 and CDR2 from the germline V gene are LNHDA and SQIVND (reference sequence). The CDR3 spans 14 residues. The ends were cut back, 2 bases at V and 2 bases at J, with 10 bases in the middle. The CDR3 spells CASSIRTEAYEQYF. The CDR3 DNA sequence: TGTGCCAGTAGTATAAGGACGGAGGCCTACGAGCAGTACTTC.

This clone was counted a few times. J is TRBJ2-3 and V is TRBV5-1; a weak D match, TRBD2 (6 bases). CDR3 length: 16 amino acids. Germline values: CDR1 SGHRS, CDR2 YFSETQ. Trimming left V 0 bases short and J 1 base short, with 12 bases between. Here the CDR3 DNA reads TGCGCCAGCAGCTTGGCCAAATCGGGGGGCACAGATACGCAGTATTTT. Its protein is CASSLAKSGGTDTQYF.

This chain connects TRBV6-2 or TRBV6-3 to TRBJ2-5; 8 bases are shared with TRBD1. From germline, CDR1 is MNHEY and CDR2 SVGEGT. The junction had 13 bases not matched to a gene; V was cut back by 5 bases and J by 5 bases. This CDR3 region has 16 residues. Written as DNA, the CDR3 is TGTGCCAGCAGTGAGGCGGGCAGGGGGCTTGAGGAGACCCAGTACTTC. It specifies CASSEAGRGLEETQYF.

The chain couples TRBV29-1 to TRBJ2-3; 8 nucleotides agree with TRBD2. Germline loops: CDR1 SQVTM, CDR2 ANQGSEA. V lost 5 bases to trimming and J lost 5 bases; unmatched junction nucleotides: 12. The CDR3 has 15 amino acids. The CDR3 loop is CSVPTPGLDLDTQYF. The DNA of the CDR3 is TGCAGCGTTCCAACCCCGGGACTAGATTTAGATACGCAGTATTTT.

This rearrangement joins TRBV6-1 to TRBJ1-2; no clear D. The V end lost 1 base, the J end lost 3 bases, and 9 bases lay between the germline ends. The CDR3 is 14 amino acids. Germline V gene data show CDR1 as MNHNS and CDR2 as SASEGT. In nucleotides, the CDR3 is TGTGCCAGCAGTGAAGGGGCGACGGACTATGGCTACACCTTC. It yields the protein CASSEGATDYGYTF.

CDR3 in amino acids: CAREGQGGEQFF. DNA of the CDR3: TGTGCCAGAGAAGGACAGGGAGGTGAGCAGTTCTTC. This chain uses TRBV25-1 with TRBJ2-1, with 8 bases matching TRBD1. The germline gives CDR1 MGHDK, CDR2 SYGVNS. Trimming took 9 bases from V and 9 from J; bases not matched to a gene: 7. This CDR3 has 12 amino acids.

The chain links TRBV5-3 to TRBJ2-3; 9 nucleotides match TRBD2. TRBV5-3 is reported as an ORF; its role is uncertain. V lost 2 bases, J lost 1 base, and 2 bases stayed unmatched. The CDR3 sequence is 15 residues long. The CDR3 here is CARSLAGGGTDTQYF. The CDR3 DNA reads as TGTGCCAGAAGCTTAGCGGGGGGAGGCACAGATACGCAGTATTTT.

The V call is TRBV5-3, the J call TRBJ1-4; no definite D call. TRBV5-3 is assigned to the ORF class and has an uncertain function. Trimming took off 1 base at V and 8 bases at J, with 21 bases between the two ends. The CDR3 extends over 17 amino acids. The CDR3 spells CARSLFGRHSWEEKLFF. Written as DNA, the CDR3 is TGTGCCAGAAGCTTGTTTGGTCGTCACTCCTGGGAGGAAAAACTGTTTTTT.

The chain links TRBV11-2 to TRBJ1-4, with TRBD1 matching 9 bases. Per germline, CDR1 SGHAT and CDR2 FQNNGV. The V gene end was trimmed by 0 bases and the J gene end by 8 bases; junction bases not matched to a gene: 4. This CDR3 is 15 amino acids long. The chain's CDR3 is CASSLEGQGGEKLFF. The CDR3 bases are TGTGCCAGCAGCTTAGAGGGACAGGGAGGCGAAAAACTGTTTTTT.